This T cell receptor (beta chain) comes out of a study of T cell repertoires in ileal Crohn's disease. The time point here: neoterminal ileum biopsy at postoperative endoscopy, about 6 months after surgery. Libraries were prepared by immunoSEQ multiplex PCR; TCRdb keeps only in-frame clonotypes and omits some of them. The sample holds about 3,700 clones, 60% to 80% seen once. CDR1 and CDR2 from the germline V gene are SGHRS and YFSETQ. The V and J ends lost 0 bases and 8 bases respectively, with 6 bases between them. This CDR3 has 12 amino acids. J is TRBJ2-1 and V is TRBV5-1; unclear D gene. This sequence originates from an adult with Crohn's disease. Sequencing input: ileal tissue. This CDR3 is CASSLGSYEQFF. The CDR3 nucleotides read TGCGCCAGCAGCTTGGGTAGCTATGAGCAGTTCTTC.